A single sample is the source of the 15 T cell receptor beta chains below, sequenced in a study of T cell repertoires in aging, cancer and after chemotherapy. Peripheral blood genomic DNA, not sorted cells or RNA, was the template. A mixed TRB-A/B primer pool amplified rearranged TRB by multiplex touch-down PCR. TCRdb reprocessed the multiplex PCR reads with MiXCR, giving one entry per CDR3 protein. This table has about 9,600 distinct CDR3 sequences, 25% to 30% appearing once. The specimen was blood. These receptor sequences come from a human donor in good health.

This clonotype is medium-sized in the sample. V gene TRBV19 combines with J gene TRBJ1-5; the D is unclear. The CDR3 consists of 14 residues. Germline V gene data show CDR1 as LNHDA and CDR2 as SQIVND (reference sequence). Deletions cut 0 bases from V and 0 bases from J, with 3 bases between. CDR3 sequence (DNA): TGTGCCAGTAGTATAGAGGATAGCAATCAGCCCCAGCATTTT. Translation: CASSIEDSNQPQHF.

By sample share, this clonotype is medium-sized. The rearrangement links TRBV30 to TRBJ2-7; TRBD1 matches 7 bases. CDR1 is GTSNPN and CDR2 is SVGIG in the germline V gene (reference sequence). The CDR3 runs to 15 residues. Trimming took 0 bases from V and 1 from J; bases not matched to a gene: 6. CDR3: CAWSVQGIPSYEQYF. For the CDR3, the DNA is TGTGCCTGGAGTGTACAGGGGATCCCATCCTACGAGCAGTACTTC.

The V gene is TRBV12-3 or TRBV12-4, the J gene TRBJ1-5; 9 bases agree with TRBD1. Germline trimming cut 6 bases from V and 7 bases from J; bases unmatched to any gene: 7. This CDR3 has 14 amino acids. The CDR3 reads CASSEGDRAQPQHF. The CDR3 nucleotides are TGTGCCAGCAGCGAAGGGGACAGGGCGCAGCCCCAGCATTTT.

The chain has TRBV7-9 and TRBJ1-4, with 10 bases matching TRBD1. Germline CDR1 reads SEHNR; CDR2 reads FQNEAQ (reference sequence). This CDR3 has 14 amino acids. J lost 9 bases, V lost 3 bases, and 4 bases had no gene match. The CDR3: CASSLGQGNKKLFF. The CDR3 DNA reads as TGTGCCAGCAGCTTGGGACAGGGGAATAAAAAACTGTTTTTT.

This clonotype was seen a few times. This sequence joins TRBV27 and TRBJ2-7; 7 positions agree with TRBD1. Unmatched junction bases numbered 7, after V lost 5 bases and J lost 3 bases. The CDR3 spans 14 residues. Germline assignment: CDR1 MNHEY and CDR2 SMNVEV (reference sequence). DNA of the CDR3: TGTGCCAGCAGTCAAGGGGGCGGGTACTACGAGCAGTACTTC. Translating it yields CASSQGGGYYEQYF.

The sample holds a few counts of this clonotype. The rearrangement joins TRBV6-4 to TRBJ2-3; a possible D gene is TRBD2 (6 bases). The CDR3 consists of 15 residues. Germline CDR1 and CDR2: MRHNA and SNTAGT. V was shortened by 2 bases and J by 2 bases, with 11 bases between the two germline ends. The CDR3 DNA sequence: TGTGCCAGCAGTGACGGCGCGGGAACCACAGATACGCAGTATTTT. Its protein product is CASSDGAGTTDTQYF.

This rearrangement joins TRBV4-2 to TRBJ2-7; D might be TRBD1 or TRBD2, each matching 5 bases. The CDR3 covers 14 residues. Trimming stripped 1 base from V and 1 base from J, with 8 bases between. CDR1 is LGHNA and CDR2 is YNFKEQ in the germline V gene. The CDR3 DNA reads TGTGCCAGCAGCCAAGGAGGGGTGTCCTACGAGCAGTACTTC. It specifies CASSQGGVSYEQYF.

By share of the sample, this clonotype is medium-sized. The chain joins TRBV7-9 to TRBJ2-5; D might be TRBD2 (5 bases). CDR3 size: 15 residues. Per germline, CDR1 SEHNR and CDR2 FQNEAQ (reference sequence). Deletions cut 4 bases from V and 2 bases from J, with 14 bases between. The CDR3 spells CASSSLREGQETQYF. CDR3 bases: TGTGCCAGCAGCTCTTTACGGGAAGGGCAAGAGACCCAGTACTTC.

With regard to this clonotype: A much larger clone sits a single nucleotide away, making a read error possible. The genes are TRBV28 and TRBJ2-1, with TRBD2 identical over 7 bases. The length of the CDR3 is 18 residues. Germline CDR1 MDHEN, CDR2 SYDVKM. V dropped 4 bases and J dropped 10; count of bases not matched to a gene: 22. The CDR3 is CASSSISGLEQSPYEQFF. The CDR3 DNA sequence: TGTGCCAGCAGTTCTATAAGCGGACTAGAGCAAAGCCCCTACGAGCAGTTCTTC.

This clonotype is deemed medium-sized. The chain carries TRBV11-1 and TRBJ1-1, with 7 bases fitting TRBD1. V lost 4 bases, J lost 4 bases, and 9 bases stayed unmatched. Germline CDR1 SGHAT, CDR2 FQDESV (reference sequence). The CDR3 covers 15 residues. The DNA for the CDR3 is TGTGCCAGCAGCTCACAGGGGAGGGGCCGCACTGAAGCTTTCTTT. Its protein product is CASSSQGRGRTEAFF. Filled out from reference TRBV11-1 and TRBJ1-1, the complete variable domain reads EAEVAQSPRYKITEKSQAVAFWCDPISGHATLYWYRQILGQGPELLVQFQDESVVDDSQLPKDRFSAERLKGVDSTLKIQPAELGDSAMYLCASSSQGRGRTEAFFGQGTRLTVV.

The chain employs TRBV29-1 and TRBJ2-5; no clear D gene. Germline loops: CDR1 SQVTM, CDR2 ANQGSEA. This CDR3 comprises 12 residues. Deletions cut 6 bases from V and 7 bases from J, with 15 bases between. CDR3 sequence reads: CSVASQDGTQYF. The CDR3 region has the DNA TGCAGCGTCGCCTCGCAGGATGGGACCCAGTACTTC. The full variable domain, its missing parts supplied by reference TRBV29-1 and TRBJ2-5, is SAVISQKPSRDICQRGTSLTIQCQVDSQVTMMFWYRQQPGQSLTLIATANQGSEATYESGFVIDKFPISRPNLTFSTLTVSNMSPEDSSIYLCSVASQDGTQYFGPGTRLLVL.

Relative to its sample, this clonotype is medium-sized (0.01 to 0.1%). This chain connects TRBV29-1 to TRBJ2-5; 12 bases fit TRBD2. With V trimmed by 7 bases and J by 4 bases, 4 bases remained unmatched. Looked up from germline, CDR1 is SQVTM and CDR2 is ANQGSEA. CDR3 length: 13 residues. CDR3 bases: TGCAGCGGGACTAGCGGGATGGCAGAGACCCAGTACTTC. As protein: CSGTSGMAETQYF.

Judged by abundance, this clonotype is medium-sized (0.01 to 0.1%). In DNA form, the CDR3 reads TGTGCCAGCAGTGGGGGCGGGAGTAACAATGAGCAGTTCTTC. Protein sequence: CASSGGGSNNEQFF. The chain carries TRBV27 and TRBJ2-1; perhaps TRBD2 as D (7 bases). CDR3 length equals 14 residues. Trimming shortened V by 5 bases and J by 5 bases, and 13 bases separated the two germline ends. Germline CDR1 is MNHEY and CDR2 is SMNVEV (reference sequence).

V usage is TRBV6-1 and J usage is TRBJ1-3; 8 bases are a match to TRBD1. Trimming at V came to 1 base and at J to 5 bases, leaving 7 bases not matched to a gene. The CDR3 runs 16 residues. Germline V CDR1 and CDR2: MNHNS, SASEGT. The CDR3 reads CASSEEEAGGRNTIYF. CDR3 bases: TGTGCCAGCAGTGAAGAGGAGGCAGGGGGCAGAAACACCATATATTTT.

The chain is built from TRBV6-5 and TRBJ2-1; no reliable D call. This CDR3 comprises 14 residues. The germline V gene encodes CDR1 MNHEY and CDR2 SVGAGI. The V end lost 5 bases, the J end lost 0 bases, and 8 bases lay between the germline ends. CDR3 DNA: TGTGCCAGCAGTGCCTTGAGCTCCTACAATGAGCAGTTCTTC. Translation gives CASSALSSYNEQFF.